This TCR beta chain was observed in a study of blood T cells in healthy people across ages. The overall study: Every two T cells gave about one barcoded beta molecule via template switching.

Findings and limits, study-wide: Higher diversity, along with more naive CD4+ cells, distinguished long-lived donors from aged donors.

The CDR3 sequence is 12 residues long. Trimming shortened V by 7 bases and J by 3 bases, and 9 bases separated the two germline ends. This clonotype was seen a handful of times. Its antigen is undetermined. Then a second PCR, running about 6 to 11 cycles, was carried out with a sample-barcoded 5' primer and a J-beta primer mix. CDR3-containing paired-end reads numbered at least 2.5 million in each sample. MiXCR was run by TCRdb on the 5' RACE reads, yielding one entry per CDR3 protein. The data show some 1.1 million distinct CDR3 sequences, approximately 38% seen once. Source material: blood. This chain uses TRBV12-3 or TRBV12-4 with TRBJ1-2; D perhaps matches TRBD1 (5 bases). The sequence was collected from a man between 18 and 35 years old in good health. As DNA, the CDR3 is TGTGCCAGCACCAAGACAGACTATGGCTACACCTTC. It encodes CASTKTDYGYTF.